This record concerns one T cell receptor beta chain sequence. The data belong to a study of T cell changes during pregnancy in multiple sclerosis. V dropped 7 bases and J dropped 5; count of bases not matched to a gene: 8. Germline CDR1 and CDR2: LGHNT and FRNRAP. The CDR3 contains 16 residues. Here immunoSEQ multiplex PCR was the method, and the copy in TCRdb shows in-frame clones only, minus some. This table has about 76,000 clones, 93% appearing once. This chain uses TRBV12-5 with TRBJ2-2; 12 bases are a match to TRBD2. This TCR was recovered from a female donor with multiple sclerosis, enrolled in a pregnancy study. The sequencing used peripheral blood, collected in the second trimester of pregnancy. Here the CDR3 DNA reads TGTGCTAGTGCCCAGGGACTAGCGGGTTTAACCGGGGAGCTGTTTTTT. This codes for CASAQGLAGLTGELFF.